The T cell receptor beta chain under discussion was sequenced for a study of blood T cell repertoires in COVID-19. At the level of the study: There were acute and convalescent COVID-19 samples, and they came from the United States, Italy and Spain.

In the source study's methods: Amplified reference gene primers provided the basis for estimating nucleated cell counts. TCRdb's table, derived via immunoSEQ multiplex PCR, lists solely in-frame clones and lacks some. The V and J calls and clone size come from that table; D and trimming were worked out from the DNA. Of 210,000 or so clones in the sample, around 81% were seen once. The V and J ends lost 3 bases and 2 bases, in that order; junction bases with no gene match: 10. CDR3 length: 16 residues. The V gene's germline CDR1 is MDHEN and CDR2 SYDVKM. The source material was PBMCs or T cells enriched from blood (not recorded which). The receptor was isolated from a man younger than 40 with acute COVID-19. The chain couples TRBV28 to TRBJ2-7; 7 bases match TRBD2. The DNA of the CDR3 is TGTGCCAGCAGTTTCCGTATGGGTGGGGGGGCCTACGAGCAGTACTTC. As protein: CASSFRMGGGAYEQYF. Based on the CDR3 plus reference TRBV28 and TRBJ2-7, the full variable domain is DVKVTQSSRYLVKRTGEKVFLECVQDMDHENMFWYRQDPGLGLRLIYFSYDVKMKEKGDIPEGYSVSREKKERFSLILESASTNQTSMYLCASSFRMGGGAYEQYFGPGTRLTVT.